This T cell receptor beta chain was sequenced during a study of graft-versus-host responses after intestinal transplantation. Whole-study context: In this cohort, recipients had multivisceral, liver-intestinal, or isolated intestinal transplants. Study-level points and caveats: Graft-donor T cell macrochimerism in patients accompanied high graft-versus-host to host-versus-graft clonal ratios in allografts.

Profiled with immunoSEQ multiplex PCR; TCRdb holds only in-frame clones, not every one. The sample has 100,000 to 130,000 clones; about 87% are singletons. This CDR3 spans 17 amino acids. The germline gives CDR1 WNHNN, CDR2 SYGVQD (reference sequence). A word on this clone: Antigen: not known. At one boundary the junction diverges from the germline segment, which might be a read error.

The sequenced sample was unstimulated CD4+ T cells sorted from spleen or lymph node cells, obtained before transplant. The receptor's source is a human donor who was the organ donor for an intestinal transplant. This chain uses TRBV10-1 with TRBJ1-1; 9 positions agree with TRBD1. The DNA for the CDR3 is TGCGCCAGCAGTGACCAAGGACAGGGGAAGGGGAACGCTGAAGCTTTCTTT. The encoded protein is CASSDQGQGKGNAEAFF.